The rows below give T cell receptor beta chains drawn from one sample of a study of identifying expanded T cells in peripheral blood. Only in-frame clones appear in the TCRdb table, and some are missing; sequencing was by immunoSEQ multiplex PCR. The repertoire has about 98,000 clones, more than 70% of them found once; the top ten carry around 14%. The material sequenced was blood. The origin of the receptors is a person aged 18 to 69 in good health. The CDR3 runs from the conserved cysteine through the conserved F or W. Each record gives: CDR3 DNA, CDR3 protein, V gene, clone size, D gene, J gene. A D gene is named only where the DNA matches it firmly. Clone size is given for some rows only: seen once, a few or many times, or a class if the clone is expanded.

cdr3_nt: TGCGCCAGCAGCTTGGGGGACAGCTATAATGAAAAACTGTTTTTT
cdr3_aa: CASSLGDSYNEKLFF
v_call: TRBV5-1
clone_size: NA
d_call: TRBD1
j_call: TRBJ1-4

cdr3_nt: TGTGCCAGCAGTACAGGAGGATATACAATGAACACTGAAGCTTTCTTT
cdr3_aa: CASSTGGYTMNTEAFF
v_call: TRBV5-8
clone_size: NA
d_call: NA
j_call: TRBJ1-1

cdr3_nt: TGTGCCAGCAGCCCAAGCAGGAATCAGCCCCAGCATTTT
cdr3_aa: CASSPSRNQPQHF
v_call: TRBV14
clone_size: few
d_call: NA
j_call: TRBJ1-5

cdr3_nt: TGCAGCGTCCCTCAGGGGGACTATGGCTACACCTTC
cdr3_aa: CSVPQGDYGYTF
v_call: TRBV29-1
clone_size: NA
d_call: TRBD1
j_call: TRBJ1-2

cdr3_nt: TGTGCCAGTAGTATAGTTGCAGACCGAGAGCAGTACTTC
cdr3_aa: CASSIVADREQYF
v_call: TRBV19
clone_size: NA
d_call: NA
j_call: TRBJ2-7

cdr3_nt: TGTGCCAGCAGGACAACAGGGAGCGAGCAGTACTTC
cdr3_aa: CASRTTGSEQYF
v_call: TRBV6-1
clone_size: NA
d_call: NA
j_call: TRBJ2-7

cdr3_nt: TGTGCCAGCAGCTCGAACTACCTTAGCACAGATACGCAGTATTTT
cdr3_aa: CASSSNYLSTDTQYF
v_call: TRBV7-2
clone_size: NA
d_call: NA
j_call: TRBJ2-3

cdr3_nt: TGTGCCACCAGTCGACAGGGGCTGGCTGAGCAGTTCTTC
cdr3_aa: CATSRQGLAEQFF
v_call: TRBV15
clone_size: NA
d_call: TRBD1
j_call: TRBJ2-1

cdr3_nt: TGTGCCAGCAGCGTAGACACAGGGTCCGCTAACTATGGCTACGGCTACACCTTC
cdr3_aa: CASSVDTGSANYGYGYTF
v_call: TRBV9
clone_size: NA
d_call: NA
j_call: TRBJ1-2

cdr3_nt: TGTGCCAGTAGTGAAAGAGGGACCCAGTACTTC
cdr3_aa: CASSERGTQYF
v_call: TRBV19
clone_size: NA
d_call: NA
j_call: TRBJ2-5

cdr3_nt: TGCAGCGTCTACCCGACAACTAAGGGAGAAAAACTGTTTTTT
cdr3_aa: CSVYPTTKGEKLFF
v_call: TRBV29-1
clone_size: NA
d_call: NA
j_call: TRBJ1-4

cdr3_nt: TGCGCCAGCAGCATAGGACACTTGAACACTGAAGCTTTCTTT
cdr3_aa: CASSIGHLNTEAFF
v_call: TRBV5-1
clone_size: NA
d_call: NA
j_call: TRBJ1-1

cdr3_nt: TGTGCCAGTAGTATATCTAGGACAGGGGGATACGAGCAGTACTTC
cdr3_aa: CASSISRTGGYEQYF
v_call: TRBV19
clone_size: NA
d_call: TRBD1
j_call: TRBJ2-7

cdr3_nt: TGTGCCAGCAGCGGCCCCGAGCGGGGAGGCTACAATGAGCAGTTCTTC
cdr3_aa: CASSGPERGGYNEQFF
v_call: TRBV9
clone_size: NA
d_call: TRBD2
j_call: TRBJ2-1

cdr3_nt: TGTGCCAGTAGTTCCAATGAAAAACTGTTTTTT
cdr3_aa: CASSSNEKLFF
v_call: TRBV19
clone_size: NA
d_call: NA
j_call: TRBJ1-4

cdr3_nt: TGTGCCAGCAGTGAAGCGGAGGAGCAAGAGACCCAGTACTTC
cdr3_aa: CASSEAEEQETQYF
v_call: TRBV2
clone_size: NA
d_call: NA
j_call: TRBJ2-5